Following are 11 T cell receptor beta chains from one sample sequenced in a study of tumor-infiltrating lymphocytes in localized non-small cell lung cancer (dated by TCRdb to the early 2020s). The library relied on the immunoSEQ multiplex PCR assay. TCRdb obtained this table from immuneACCESS and retained in-frame rearrangements with V and J assigned. These tables miss some clones; where compared with another copy, unresolved V genes account for less than half of the shortfall, and the remainder is unexplained. The sample table contains 20,000 to 30,000 clones; only one count was recorded for less than 70% of them. The ten largest make up roughly 14% of the sample. The sample consisted of lung tumor tissue. The origin of the receptors is a human donor with non-small cell lung cancer.

V and J are TRBV5-1 and TRBJ2-7; possibly TRBD1 for D (6 bases). V was clipped by 2 bases and J by 3 bases, with 12 bases between them. Germline loops: CDR1 SGHRS, CDR2 YFSETQ. The CDR3 runs to 14 residues. The CDR3 coding sequence is TGCGCCAGCAGCTTCACAGGGAAAGACTACGAGCAGTACTTC. Amino acids: CASSFTGKDYEQYF.

This clone is labeled medium-sized. This chain links TRBV18 with TRBJ2-1; D not resolved. The CDR3 runs 15 residues. Germline CDR1 and CDR2: KGHSH and LQKENI. V was cut by 1 base and J by 4 bases, with 11 bases left in between. The CDR3 here is CASSPQGRQYNEQFF. CDR3 nucleotide sequence: TGTGCCAGCTCACCACAGGGCAGGCAATACAATGAGCAGTTCTTC.

The rearrangement joins TRBV28 to TRBJ1-5; 9 nucleotides agree with TRBD1. The trim removed 4 bases at V and 6 bases at J, leaving 7 bases unmatched. The CDR3 has 15 residues. Germline loops: CDR1 MDHEN, CDR2 SYDVKM. The CDR3 DNA reads as TGTGCCAGCAGTTGGACAGGGGATCGGTTTCAGCCCCAGCATTTT. This gives the protein CASSWTGDRFQPQHF. The full variable domain, its missing parts supplied by reference TRBV28 and TRBJ1-5, is DVKVTQSSRYLVKRTGEKVFLECVQDMDHENMFWYRQDPGLGLRLIYFSYDVKMKEKGDIPEGYSVSREKKERFSLILESASTNQTSMYLCASSWTGDRFQPQHFGDGTRLSIL.

Only a few counts were recorded for this clone. The CDR3 region is CASNPRSTDTQYF. The CDR3 nucleotides are TGTGCCAGCAATCCCAGAAGCACAGATACGCAGTATTTT. V and J are TRBV28 and TRBJ2-3; D unclear. This CDR3 spans 13 amino acids. Per germline, CDR1 MDHEN and CDR2 SYDVKM. V was shortened by 7 bases and J by 0 bases, with 8 bases between the two germline ends. Full variable domain (remainder filled in from reference TRBV28 and TRBJ2-3): DVKVTQSSRYLVKRTGEKVFLECVQDMDHENMFWYRQDPGLGLRLIYFSYDVKMKEKGDIPEGYSVSREKKERFSLILESASTNQTSMYLCASNPRSTDTQYFGPGTRLTVL.

This chain uses TRBV2 with TRBJ1-1; D ambiguous. Trimming left V 10 bases short and J 4 bases short, with 10 bases between. The CDR3 spans 11 residues. Germline V CDR1 and CDR2: SNHLY, FYNNEI. The CDR3 loop reads CATRIATEAFF. The CDR3 nucleotides are TGTGCCACTCGGATTGCCACTGAAGCTTTCTTT.

This clone was picked up a small number of times. This CDR3 is CASSSWDNQRQPQHF. The CDR3 DNA follows: TGTGCCAGCAGTTCCTGGGACAACCAACGTCAGCCCCAGCATTTT. The J gene is TRBJ1-5, the V gene TRBV27; perhaps TRBD1 as D (6 bases). Germline V gives CDR1 MNHEY, CDR2 SMNVEV (reference sequence). With 4 bases removed from V and 6 bases from J, the gap between germline ends came to 16 bases. The CDR3 consists of 15 residues.

The CDR3 loop is CASTSPSREVAGELFF. The CDR3 DNA is TGTGCCAGCACCTCCCCCTCCCGGGAGGTGGCCGGGGAGCTGTTTTTT. This sequence joins TRBV28 and TRBJ2-2; 7 bases line up with TRBD2. In germline, CDR1 is MDHEN, CDR2 SYDVKM. V shed 7 bases, J shed 6 bases, and the junction held 14 bases outside the gene matches. This CDR3 has 16 amino acids.

This clone was seen more than once but under ten times. This sequence joins TRBV28 and TRBJ1-2; perhaps TRBD1 as D (5 bases). Trimming pared 4 bases from V and 6 bases from J, leaving 12 bases between. Germline CDR1 is MDHEN and CDR2 is SYDVKM. The CDR3 length is 13 residues. The DNA of the CDR3 is TGTGCCAGCAGTTGGGGGATACCCAATGGCTACACCTTC. As protein: CASSWGIPNGYTF.

J is TRBJ1-1 and V is TRBV5-6; TRBD1 matches at 11 bases. Losses at the gene ends were 3 bases for V and 0 bases for J; bases not matched to a gene: 4. This CDR3 is 16 amino acids long. Germline CDR1 reads SGHDT; CDR2 reads YYEEEE. The CDR3 loop is CASSSDRGRVNTEAFF. As DNA, the CDR3 is TGTGCCAGCAGCTCGGACAGGGGGCGGGTGAACACTGAAGCTTTCTTT.

This clone was seen many times. The chain uses TRBV28 and TRBJ2-7; 9 bases are shared with TRBD2. Germline V gene lookup returns CDR1 MDHEN and CDR2 SYDVKM. This CDR3 spans 16 amino acids. V was pared by 6 bases and J by 7 bases, with 16 bases of the junction left unmatched. The CDR3 is CASSHGAGGSSGEQYF. In nucleotides, the CDR3 is TGTGCCAGCAGCCATGGCGCGGGAGGGTCCTCAGGGGAGCAGTACTTC.

This clone is a singleton in its sample. The chain recombines TRBV7-8 with TRBJ2-7; tentative D call: TRBD2 (5 bases). The CDR3 sequence is 13 residues long. The germline V and J ends were trimmed by 5 bases and 7 bases, with 15 bases remaining between them. The germline V gene has CDR1 SGHVS and CDR2 FQNEAQ. CDR3 loop: CASSPSTNFEQYF. Here the CDR3 DNA reads TGTGCCAGCAGCCCCTCGACTAACTTTGAGCAGTACTTC. Complete variable domain (other parts from reference TRBV7-8 and TRBJ2-7): GAGVSQSPRYKVAKRGQDVALRCDPISGHVSLFWYQQALGQGPEFLTYFQNEAQLDKSGLPSDRFFAERPEGSVSTLKIQRTQQEDSAVYLCASSPSTNFEQYFGPGTRLTVT.